The 3 T cell receptor beta chains presented below share a single source sample, sequenced in a study of radiation and T cells in renal cell carcinoma. Profiled with immunoSEQ multiplex PCR; TCRdb holds only in-frame clones, not every one. The repertoire consists of some 120,000 clones, with more than 75% occurring once and the leading ten covering approximately 6%. Described time point: blood 2 weeks post-SBRT. The treatment: 15 Gy SBRT to primary tumor, nephrectomy 4 weeks later. The sequences come from blood, collected from a patient whose treatment included radiotherapy and nephrectomy. The source is a woman in her sixties or seventies with renal cell carcinoma.

The CDR3 DNA sequence: TGCGCCAGCAGCTTGGAAGGGACAAACTATGGCTACACCTTC. This translates into CASSLEGTNYGYTF. The rearrangement links TRBV5-1 to TRBJ1-2, with D possibly being TRBD1 (6 bases). V lost 0 bases, J lost 2 bases, and 8 bases lay in between. Germline lookup yields CDR1 SGHRS and CDR2 YFSETQ. The CDR3 covers 14 residues.

The chain carries TRBV29-1 and TRBJ1-2, with D unclear. The V and J ends lost 4 bases and 0 bases respectively, with 15 bases between them. Germline V lookup: CDR1 SQVTM, CDR2 ANQGSEA. The CDR3 has 15 residues. The CDR3, as DNA: TGCAGCGTTGGCCTTGGCGGGTCATCTAACTATGGCTACACCTTC. It specifies CSVGLGGSSNYGYTF.

The chain links TRBV5-1 to TRBJ2-7; D possibly matches TRBD1 or TRBD2 (5 bases each). CDR3 length: 14 amino acids. Deletions cut 4 bases from V and 2 bases from J, with 13 bases between. The V gene's germline CDR1 is SGHRS and CDR2 YFSETQ. Written as DNA, the CDR3 is TGCGCCAGCAGCCTTGGGACGGGACCCTACGAGCAGTACTTC. Translated, it gives CASSLGTGPYEQYF.